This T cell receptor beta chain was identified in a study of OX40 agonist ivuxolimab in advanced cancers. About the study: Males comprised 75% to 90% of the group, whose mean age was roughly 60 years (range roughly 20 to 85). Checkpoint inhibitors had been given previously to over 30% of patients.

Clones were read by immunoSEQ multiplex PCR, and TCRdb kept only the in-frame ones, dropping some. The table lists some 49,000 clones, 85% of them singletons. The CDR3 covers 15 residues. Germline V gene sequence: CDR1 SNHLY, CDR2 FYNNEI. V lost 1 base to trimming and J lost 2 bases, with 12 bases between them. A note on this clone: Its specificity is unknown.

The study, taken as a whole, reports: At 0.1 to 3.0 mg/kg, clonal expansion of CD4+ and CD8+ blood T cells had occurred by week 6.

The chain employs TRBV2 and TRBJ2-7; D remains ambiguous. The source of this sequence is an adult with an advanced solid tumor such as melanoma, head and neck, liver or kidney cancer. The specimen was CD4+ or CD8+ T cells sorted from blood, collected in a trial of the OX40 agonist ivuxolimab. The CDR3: CASSEVLTEPYEQYF. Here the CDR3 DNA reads TGTGCCAGCAGTGAAGTGTTGACGGAACCCTACGAGCAGTACTTC.